This entry lists 5 T cell receptor beta chains sequenced from one sample in a study of prognosis after radiotherapy for stage I lung cancer. Template was genomic DNA; TCR beta CDR3 amplified in two multiplex PCR rounds. Amplification during the initial PCR round employed primers specific to each TRBV and TRBJ gene. One entry per CDR3 protein, called by TCRdb with MiXCR from the multiplex PCR reads. The sample lists 11,000 to 15,000 distinct CDR3 sequences, about a quarter seen once, with approximately 11% in the top ten. This specimen was PBMCs, taken before or after stereotactic body radiation therapy (not recorded which). The receptors come from a donor aged 50 or older with non-small cell lung cancer.

V gene TRBV24-1 combines with J gene TRBJ2-2; D is perhaps TRBD1 or TRBD2 (6 bases each). Germline-derived CDR1 and CDR2 are KGHDR and SFDVKD. This CDR3 is 18 amino acids long. The V end lost 4 bases, the J end lost 4 bases, and 21 bases lay between the germline ends. CDR3 DNA sequence: TGTGCCACCAGTGAATACTCGCCCGGAAAGGGGGGCACCGGGGAGCTGTTTTTT. This gives the protein CATSEYSPGKGGTGELFF.

In its sample, this clonotype was seen many times. The chain joins TRBV28 to TRBJ1-1, with D uncertain. The ends were cut back, 3 bases at V and 5 bases at J, with 10 bases in the middle. CDR3 length equals 13 residues. The germline CDR1 and CDR2 sequences are MDHEN and SYDVKM. The CDR3: CASSFWGNTEAFF. The CDR3 DNA sequence: TGTGCCAGCAGTTTTTGGGGAAATACTGAAGCTTTCTTT.

By proportion, this clonotype is medium-sized (0.01 to 0.1%). The gene calls are TRBV15 and TRBJ2-7, with TRBD2 matching 7 bases. The V and J ends lost 1 base and 4 bases, in that order; junction bases with no gene match: 7. There are 15 residues in the CDR3. Per germline, CDR1 LNHNV and CDR2 YYDKDF (reference sequence). For the CDR3, the DNA is TGTGCCACCAGCAGAGGACGGGAGGTGGTTTACGAGCAGTACTTC. Residues: CATSRGREVVYEQYF.

This clonotype is deemed medium-sized. Written as DNA, the CDR3 is TGTGCCAGCAGTTACGTCGGGACAGGGAACGAGCAGTACTTC. The encoded protein is CASSYVGTGNEQYF. The rearrangement joins TRBV6-5 to TRBJ2-7; 9 bases map to TRBD1. CDR3 length: 14 residues. CDR1 is MNHEY and CDR2 is SVGAGI in the germline V gene. Trimming cost V 2 bases and J 5 bases; bases outside gene matches: 4.

This clonotype was recorded at least ten times. The chain uses TRBV19 and TRBJ2-4; no definite D call. The CDR3 consists of 12 residues. Trimming took off 2 bases at V and 10 bases at J, with 9 bases between the two ends. Germline V gene lookup returns CDR1 LNHDA and CDR2 SQIVND (reference sequence). The CDR3 is CASSISAGIQYF. CDR3 nucleotide sequence: TGTGCCAGTAGTATATCGGCTGGTATTCAGTACTTC.